This T cell receptor (beta chain) was found in a study of T cell repertoires in aging, cancer and after chemotherapy. The overall study: Donors were grouped into six age bands spanning 30 or younger through 70 or older.

The germline V and J ends were trimmed by 2 bases and 7 bases, with 12 bases remaining between them. Germline CDR1 and CDR2: LNHDA and SQIVND (reference sequence). The CDR3 runs to 13 residues. By sample share, this clonotype is medium-sized. The antigen is not known. Study-level points and caveats: Thymic emigration or peripheral T cell expansion may be impaired by lymphoid organ infiltration in hematological cancer. No conclusions about immunological memory after chemotherapy can be drawn from the repertoire data.

The template was genomic DNA from peripheral blood, not RNA. A mixed TRB-A/B primer pool amplified rearranged TRB by multiplex touch-down PCR. TCRdb fed the multiplex PCR reads into MiXCR, producing one record per CDR3 protein. This sample has about 7,500 distinct CDR3 sequences, with about 32% found just once. The sequence was collected from a human donor with a blood cancer. The chain links TRBV19 to TRBJ2-7; tentatively, D is TRBD2 (5 bases). Input material: blood. The CDR3 protein is CASSITGEQEQYF. For the CDR3, the DNA is TGTGCCAGTAGTATAACTGGGGAGCAGGAGCAGTACTTC.